This note documents a single T cell receptor (beta chain) sequence. No antigen is known for it. Researchers ran the PCR with 60 Vbeta and 13 Jbeta primers. Sequenced by immunoSEQ multiplex PCR; TCRdb stores in-frame clones only, minus some. The sample yields some 120,000 clones, approximately 80% seen once. The data were obtained in a study of cytomegalovirus exposure and HLA in healthy donors. Regarding the study as a whole: Cytomegalovirus status was reportedly diagnosed by the classifier with high specificity and sensitivity.

The germline CDR1 and CDR2 sequences are SGHNT and YYREEE (reference sequence). The CDR3 loop spans 12 amino acids. Trimming removed 3 bases from V and 2 bases from J, with 4 bases in between. The receptor was derived from a man in his late teens or twenties in good health and CMV-seronegative. The rearrangement uses TRBV5-4 and TRBJ2-3; the D is unclear. Source material: PBMCs. CDR3 region: CASSSHTDTQYF. In nucleotides, the CDR3 is TGTGCCAGCAGCTCACACACAGATACGCAGTATTTT.